This TCR beta chain was sequenced for a study of blood T cell repertoires in COVID-19. The V segment lost 2 bases and the J segment 3 bases; nucleotides outside the gene matches: 15. The CDR3 runs 18 residues. In the authors' workflow: Reference gene primer amplification in the assay estimated nucleated cell counts. Repertoires were generated with immunoSEQ multiplex PCR, while TCRdb's copy carries only in-frame clones and drops some. V, J and clone size are those of that table, while D and trimming were read from the DNA. The data contain 250,000 to 350,000 clones, 86% of them singletons. J is TRBJ2-5 and V is TRBV23-1; TRBD1 matches 7 bases. TRBV23-1 is reported as an ORF; its role is uncertain. The sample taken for sequencing was peripheral blood. This TCR derives from a woman aged 25 to 45 with active or convalescent COVID-19. Here the CDR3 reads CASSQPTCYRGRKETQYF. The CDR3 region has the DNA TGCGCCAGCAGTCAACCAACTTGTTACAGGGGAAGGAAAGAGACCCAGTACTTC.